The clone carrying this T cell receptor (beta chain) was detected once. The source of the sample is a study of cytotoxic CD8 clonotypes in ibrutinib-treated CLL. For the study at large: Response samples were taken after a median roughly 12 months of treatment, range 6 to 36.

Trimming left V 6 bases short and J 3 bases short, with 15 bases between. This CDR3 contains 14 residues. Germline V gene lookup returns CDR1 SGHAT and CDR2 FQNNGV. Here immunoSEQ multiplex PCR was the method, and the copy in TCRdb shows in-frame clones only, minus some. Found here are more than 200,000 clones, 70% of them singletons; the top ten hold just over 15%. The receptor was isolated from a human donor with chronic lymphocytic leukemia. The chain has TRBV11-2 and TRBJ2-7; TRBD2 might be the D (5 bases). The starting material was PBMCs, obtained after 24 months of ibrutinib treatment. The CDR3 DNA reads TGTGCCAGCAGGAGGACCCCACGGGACTACGAGCAGTACTTC. This sequence encodes CASRRTPRDYEQYF. The entire variable domain, with the rest obtained from reference TRBV11-2 and TRBJ2-7, is as follows: EAGVAQSPRYKIIEKRQSVAFWCNPISGHATLYWYQQILGQGPKLLIQFQNNGVVDDSQLPKDRFSAERLKGVDSTLKIQPAKLEDSAVYLCASRRTPRDYEQYFGPGTRLTVT.